The 28 T cell receptor beta chains below were found in one sample sequenced in a study of blood T cell repertoires in COVID-19. Using immunoSEQ multiplex PCR, the repertoire was profiled, and TCRdb retains in-frame clones only, with some absent. The table records around 63,000 clones, around 86% of them present only once. Sequenced sample: peripheral blood. These receptors all stem from a woman aged 80 or older with acute or convalescent COVID-19.

The rearrangement uses TRBV14 and TRBJ1-2; possible D gene TRBD1, 5 bases. Germline V gene data show CDR1 as SGHDN and CDR2 as FVKESK. V was cut by 5 bases and J by 2 bases, with 6 bases left in between. The CDR3 extends over 12 amino acids. The CDR3 nucleotides are TGTGCCAGCAGCAGACAGAACTATGGCTACACCTTC. Translated, it gives CASSRQNYGYTF.

This chain uses TRBV3-1 (or the pseudogene TRBV3-2) with TRBJ1-2, with D tentatively TRBD1 (6 bases). Trimming stripped 2 bases from V and 5 bases from J, with 12 bases between. Per the germline V gene, CDR1 is LGHDT and CDR2 is YNNKEL (reference sequence). This CDR3 spans 14 amino acids. The CDR3 DNA sequence: TGTGCCAGCAGCCAAAGAGGGGGGGGTTATGGCTACACCTTC. Translating gives CASSQRGGGYGYTF.

This chain links TRBV27 with TRBJ1-2, with 7 bases that match TRBD1. With 6 bases clipped from V and 2 bases from J, the junction kept 12 bases outside the gene matches. Germline loops: CDR1 MNHEY, CDR2 SMNVEV (reference sequence). This CDR3 has 16 residues. The CDR3 is CASRRAGGGDNYGYTF. DNA for the CDR3: TGTGCCAGCAGACGCGCGGGAGGGGGCGACAACTATGGCTACACCTTC.

V gene TRBV29-1 combines with J gene TRBJ2-7; D unresolved. Trimming removed 4 bases from V and 2 bases from J, with 12 bases in between. This CDR3 is 13 amino acids long. Germline CDR1 is SQVTM and CDR2 is ANQGSEA. The CDR3 DNA sequence: TGCAGCGTTGCACTTGGAGTTACCTACGAGCAGTACTTC. Its protein is CSVALGVTYEQYF.

V gene TRBV7-3 combines with J gene TRBJ2-1, with 10 bases matching TRBD1. Germline V gives CDR1 SGHTA, CDR2 FQGTGA. The CDR3 sequence is 14 residues long. V dropped 7 bases and J dropped 8; count of bases not matched to a gene: 8. The CDR3 nucleotides read TGTGCCAGCACCGACGGGACAGGGGTCCATGAGCAGTTCTTC. Amino acid sequence: CASTDGTGVHEQFF.

The gene calls are TRBV27 and TRBJ2-4; no reliable D call. V lost 5 bases to trimming and J lost 2 bases, with 22 bases between them. Germline CDR1 is MNHEY and CDR2 is SMNVEV (reference sequence). CDR3 length: 18 residues. The CDR3 DNA is TGTGCCAGCAGTCTCCGCCGTCCTGGGCTATCAACCAAAAACATTCAGTACTTC. Its protein is CASSLRRPGLSTKNIQYF.

The rearrangement links TRBV18 to TRBJ2-7; TRBD1 is a possible D gene (5 bases). The V gene lost 6 bases and the J gene lost 5 bases, with 14 bases spanning the gap. Looked up from germline, CDR1 is KGHSH and CDR2 is LQKENI. This CDR3 has 13 amino acids. CDR3 sequence (DNA): TGTGCCAGCTCGCGACTCCAGGGAAACGAGCAGTACTTC. This encodes CASSRLQGNEQYF.

The rearrangement uses TRBV13 and TRBJ1-2; 7 nucleotides align to TRBD1. Trimming took 10 bases from V and 0 from J; bases not matched to a gene: 8. This CDR3 has 14 residues. Germline V gene sequence: CDR1 PRHDT, CDR2 FYEKMQ (reference sequence). The CDR3 DNA reads as TGTGCCATCGTCCCGGGACAGCCTAACTATGGCTACACCTTC. It codes for CAIVPGQPNYGYTF.

The chain combines TRBV5-4 with TRBJ1-6; 9 positions match TRBD1. The CDR3 covers 15 residues. Germline V lookup: CDR1 SGHNT, CDR2 YYREEE (reference sequence). V shed 5 bases, J shed 9 bases, and the junction held 9 bases outside the gene matches. This CDR3 reads CASSRPGQGPSPLHF. DNA for the CDR3: TGTGCCAGCAGTCGGCCGGGACAGGGTCCTTCACCCCTCCACTTT.

The rearrangement links TRBV19 to TRBJ2-1; 10 positions match TRBD2. Germline CDR1 reads LNHDA; CDR2 reads SQIVND (reference sequence). This CDR3 has 18 amino acids. The junction had 8 bases not matched to a gene; V was cut back by 0 bases and J by 3 bases. CDR3 coding DNA: TGTGCCAGTAGTATAGATCTGGGGCTAGCGGGAGTCTACAATGAGCAGTTCTTC. It is translated as CASSIDLGLAGVYNEQFF.

The chain carries TRBV6-5 and TRBJ2-5; 7 bases match TRBD1. CDR3 length: 14 amino acids. Per germline, CDR1 MNHEY and CDR2 SVGAGI. J lost 1 base, V lost 6 bases, and 5 bases had no gene match. The CDR3 DNA sequence: TGTGCCAGCAGCCTTACAGGGGCCCAAGAGACCCAGTACTTC. It encodes CASSLTGAQETQYF.

V gene TRBV3-1 (or the pseudogene TRBV3-2) combines with J gene TRBJ2-1; D possibly corresponds to TRBD1 (6 bases). V was clipped by 3 bases and J by 9 bases, with 21 bases between them. The germline gives CDR1 LGHDT, CDR2 YNNKEL (reference sequence). CDR3 length equals 16 residues. This CDR3 is CASSQGAVTREVEQFF. In DNA, the CDR3 is TGTGCCAGCAGCCAGGGGGCGGTGACCCGCGAAGTTGAGCAGTTCTTC.

The V gene is TRBV4-2, the J gene TRBJ2-6; D unclear. Germline CDR1 reads LGHNA; CDR2 reads YNFKEQ. The CDR3 runs 16 residues. The germline V and J ends were trimmed by 4 bases and 0 bases, with 10 bases remaining between them. CDR3 nucleotides: TGTGCCAGCAGCCGCGAGAGGAACTCTGGGGCCAACGTCCTGACTTTC. It translates to CASSRERNSGANVLTF.

The gene calls are TRBV5-1 and TRBJ1-1; D remains unclear. The CDR3 consists of 15 residues. CDR1 is SGHRS, CDR2 YFSETQ, per germline. V was shortened by 2 bases and J by 0 bases, with 11 bases between the two germline ends. The CDR3 region is CASSFGRPMNTEAFF. Written as DNA, the CDR3 is TGCGCCAGCAGCTTCGGGAGACCCATGAACACTGAAGCTTTCTTT.

This chain links TRBV19 with TRBJ1-1; D possibly corresponds to TRBD1 (6 bases). The CDR3 runs 13 residues. Germline CDR1 is LNHDA and CDR2 is SQIVND (reference sequence). With 6 bases removed from V and 8 bases from J, the gap between germline ends came to 16 bases. CDR3 bases: TGTGCCAGTAGACAGGGAAGGGGAGACGAAGCTTTCTTT. Translation gives CASRQGRGDEAFF.

The gene calls are TRBV27 and TRBJ2-1; 12 bases are a match to TRBD2. CDR3 length: 17 amino acids. V shed 5 bases, J shed 8 bases, and the junction held 13 bases outside the gene matches. The germline CDR1 and CDR2 sequences are MNHEY and SMNVEV (reference sequence). The CDR3 here is CASSGYLAGGPSDEQFF. CDR3 bases: TGTGCCAGCAGTGGCTACCTAGCGGGGGGGCCGTCGGATGAGCAGTTCTTC.

V gene TRBV5-4 combines with J gene TRBJ1-2; the D gene is possibly TRBD1 (5 bases). The ends were cut back, 0 bases at V and 2 bases at J, with 11 bases in the middle. The CDR3 has 15 residues. Germline V gene data show CDR1 as SGHNT and CDR2 as YYREEE (reference sequence). The CDR3 bases are TGTGCCAGCAGCTTGGCCCTCAGGGCCAACTATGGCTACACCTTC. This gives the protein CASSLALRANYGYTF.

This clone was seen a single time. The chain links TRBV7-9 to TRBJ2-5, with 7 bases that match TRBD1. Germline lookup yields CDR1 SEHNR and CDR2 FQNEAQ (reference sequence). With V trimmed by 5 bases and J by 5 bases, 17 bases remained unmatched. This CDR3 has 17 amino acids. This CDR3 is CASSVGVTGMLGETQYF. DNA of the CDR3: TGTGCCAGCAGCGTAGGCGTGACAGGGATGCTTGGTGAGACCCAGTACTTC.

The genes are TRBV6-5 and TRBJ2-5, with D possibly TRBD2 on 6 matching bases. The CDR3 contains 13 residues. Per the germline V gene, CDR1 is MNHEY and CDR2 is SVGAGI. V was cut by 4 bases and J by 5 bases, with 11 bases left in between. The CDR3 bases are TGTGCCAGCAGTTCCCCAGGGAGGGAGACCCAGTACTTC. This sequence encodes CASSSPGRETQYF.

V usage is TRBV5-1 and J usage is TRBJ2-5; D unclear. Germline assignment: CDR1 SGHRS and CDR2 YFSETQ. Trimming removed 4 bases at V and 7 bases at J, with 17 bases between. This CDR3 has 14 residues. The CDR3 DNA sequence: TGCGCCAGCAGCCTTGGATCGGTTCGAGGGACCCAGTACTTC. Protein: CASSLGSVRGTQYF.

This chain uses TRBV7-9 with TRBJ1-2; TRBD1 might be the D (5 bases). CDR3 size: 14 residues. V gave up 2 bases and J gave up 4 bases, with 11 bases separating them. From germline, CDR1 is SEHNR and CDR2 FQNEAQ (reference sequence). The chain's CDR3 is CASSLFGGGYGYTF. The CDR3 coding sequence is TGTGCCAGCAGCTTATTCGGGGGAGGCTATGGCTACACCTTC. Full variable domain (outside the CDR3, taken from reference TRBV7-9 and TRBJ1-2): DTGVSQNPRHKITKRGQNVTFRCDPISEHNRLYWYRQTLGQGPEFLTYFQNEAQLEKSRLLSDRFSAERPKGSFSTLEIQRTEQGDSAMYLCASSLFGGGYGYTFGSGTRLTVV.

This clone showed up just once. The gene calls are TRBV5-1 and TRBJ1-1, with D possibly matching TRBD1 (5 bases). This CDR3 has 14 residues. Germline V CDR1 and CDR2: SGHRS, YFSETQ. V shed 4 bases and J shed 1 base, with 11 bases lying between them. Here the CDR3 reads CASSLGLANTEAFF. For the CDR3, the DNA is TGCGCCAGCAGCCTGGGACTGGCGAACACTGAAGCTTTCTTT.

The gene calls are TRBV15 and TRBJ2-7; 10 positions agree with TRBD1. CDR1 LNHNV and CDR2 YYDKDF come from the germline V gene (reference sequence). V was clipped by 2 bases and J by 4 bases; unmatched bases: 2. This CDR3 spans 14 amino acids. The DNA of the CDR3 is TGTGCCACCAGCAGACGGACAGGGGGATACGAGCAGTACTTC. It codes for CATSRRTGGYEQYF.

The J gene is TRBJ1-1, the V gene TRBV19; D is ambiguous. This CDR3 region has 16 residues. The V end was cut by 0 bases, the J end by 6 bases, with 17 bases between. CDR1 and CDR2 (germline): LNHDA, SQIVND (reference sequence). The CDR3 sequence: CASSIDLGGGYAEAFF. CDR3 nucleotides: TGTGCCAGTAGTATAGATTTAGGAGGAGGGTATGCTGAAGCTTTCTTT. Complete variable domain (other parts from reference TRBV19 and TRBJ1-1): DGGITQSPKYLFRKEGQNVTLSCEQNLNHDAMYWYRQDPGQGLRLIYYSQIVNDFQKGDIAEGYSVSREKKESFPLTVTSAQKNPTAFYLCASSIDLGGGYAEAFFGQGTRLTVV.

CDR3 in amino acids: CASSSLRGETQYF. As DNA, the CDR3 is TGTGCCAGCAGTAGCCTTCGAGGGGAGACCCAGTACTTC. This sequence joins TRBV12-3 or TRBV12-4 and TRBJ2-5; TRBD2 is a possible D gene (5 bases). Trimming shortened V by 5 bases and J by 5 bases, and 12 bases separated the two germline ends. This CDR3 region has 13 residues.

V and J are TRBV6-2 or TRBV6-3 and TRBJ1-1; no firm D call. Germline loops: CDR1 MNHEY, CDR2 SVGEGT. V was shortened by 6 bases and J by 3 bases, with 14 bases between the two germline ends. This CDR3 is 14 amino acids long. The DNA for the CDR3 is TGTGCCAGCAGCCCGGCAAGGAGGGACACTGAAGCTTTCTTT. As protein: CASSPARRDTEAFF.

The chain combines TRBV4-3 with TRBJ1-2; D ambiguous. Trimming left V 1 base short and J 8 bases short, with 11 bases between. Germline CDR1 is LGHNA and CDR2 is YSLEER. The CDR3 is 13 residues long. CDR3 in amino acids: CASSQAGAGGYTF. The CDR3 nucleotides read TGCGCCAGCAGCCAAGCGGGAGCGGGCGGCTACACCTTC.

The chain carries TRBV28 and TRBJ2-7; D is ambiguous. Germline-derived CDR1 and CDR2 are MDHEN and SYDVKM. There are 11 residues in the CDR3. The ends were cut back, 3 bases at V and 3 bases at J, with 3 bases in the middle. The CDR3 here is CASSFHYEQYF. Here the CDR3 DNA reads TGTGCCAGCAGTTTCCACTACGAGCAGTACTTC.